This TCR beta chain came from a study of response to subunit inactivated influenza vaccine. Study-level findings and limits: New T cells are recruited in small numbers by each seasonal influenza vaccination, according to the authors' suggestion.

V lost 0 bases to trimming and J lost 2 bases; unmatched junction nucleotides: 10. The V gene's germline CDR1 is SGHNT and CDR2 YYREEE (reference sequence). CDR3 length: 19 residues. MiXCR was run by TCRdb on the RT-PCR reads, yielding one entry per CDR3 protein. The sample has around 200,000 distinct CDR3 sequences, about a tenth seen once. About this clonotype: Its antigen is still unknown.

The chain carries TRBV5-4 and TRBJ2-2; 10 bases are shared with TRBD2. The source is a man over 45 who received an inactivated influenza vaccine. The sample consisted of non-naive T cells sorted from PBMCs, taken on the day of vaccination. In DNA form, the CDR3 reads TGTGCCAGCAGCTTGGCCGCCGGACTAGCGGAAATCAACACCGGGGAGCTGTTTTTT. It translates to CASSLAAGLAEINTGELFF.